This T cell receptor (beta chain) was identified during a study of blood T cell repertoires in COVID-19. Study-wide context: Spain, Italy and the United States supplied samples that represented acute and convalescent COVID-19. Sample material is recorded as cDNA or gDNA derived from T cells, B-cell-depleted T cells, or PBMCs.

The protocol was immunoSEQ multiplex PCR, while the TCRdb copy is restricted to in-frame clones and leaves out a portion. Of about 140,000 clones listed, 84% are singletons. This clone appeared a single time. Its ends do not fully match the called genes, so a read error is possible. The CDR3 has 14 residues. CDR1 SSHAT and CDR2 FNYEAQ come from the germline V gene (reference sequence). The sequencing input was peripheral blood. The chain joins TRBV7-7 to TRBJ2-3; maybe TRBD2 (6 bases). The source of this sequence is a woman aged 60-75 years with acute or convalescent COVID-19. Here the CDR3 reads CASSPGVETDTQYF. CDR3 nucleotides: TGTGCTAGCAGCCCGGGAGTGGAAACAGATACGCAGTATTTT. Together with reference TRBV7-7 and TRBJ2-3, the CDR3 gives the full variable domain: GAGVSQSPRYKVTKRGQDVTLRCDPISSHATLYWYQQALGQGPEFLTYFNYEAQPDKSGLPSDRFSAERPEGSISTLTIQRTEQRDSAMYRCASSPGVETDTQYFGPGTRLTVL.